Below are 10 T cell receptor beta chains sequenced from a single sample in a study of response to subunit inactivated influenza vaccine. TCRdb ran MiXCR on the RT-PCR reads and lists one entry per CDR3 protein. The sample lists about 570,000 distinct CDR3 sequences; about 11% were seen once. These data are also associated with another study on T cells expressing NK-cell markers. That report notes: Researchers built TCR beta cDNA using 5'RACE template switching with UMIs.

Specimen: PBMCs from blood, collected on the day of vaccination. These TCRs come from a middle-aged man who received an inactivated influenza vaccine.

The chain employs TRBV28 and TRBJ2-1, with D perhaps TRBD2 (7 bases). The germline CDR1 and CDR2 sequences are MDHEN and SYDVKM. The CDR3 has 13 amino acids. V was shortened by 4 bases and J by 6 bases, with 10 bases between the two germline ends. The CDR3 sequence is CASSSGGFNEQFF. The CDR3 region has the DNA TGTGCCAGCAGTTCGGGGGGCTTCAATGAGCAGTTCTTC.

There are a few counts of this clonotype. The gene calls are TRBV4-3 and TRBJ2-7; the D gene is possibly TRBD1 (5 bases). In germline, CDR1 is LGHNA, CDR2 YSLEER. CDR3 length: 17 residues. V was trimmed by 1 base and J by 1 base, leaving 17 bases between them. The CDR3 region is CASSQVYFGSGSYEQYF. The CDR3 bases are TGCGCCAGCAGCCAAGTGTATTTTGGATCAGGGTCCTACGAGCAGTACTTC.

The chain is built from TRBV2 and TRBJ2-7; 7 nucleotides match TRBD2. This CDR3 is built from 14 residues. V gave up 3 bases and J gave up 0 bases; unmatched junction bases: 2. Germline V gives CDR1 SNHLY, CDR2 FYNNEI. CDR3 sequence (DNA): TGTGCCAGCAGTGATGGACTAGTCTCCTACGAGCAGTACTTC. Its translation: CASSDGLVSYEQYF.

This clonotype was counted a few times. DNA of the CDR3: TGCGCCAGCAGCACGACAGGGGGCTATTACGAGCAGTACTTC. This gives the protein CASSTTGGYYEQYF. This chain uses TRBV5-1 with TRBJ2-7; TRBD1 matches at 10 bases. The CDR3 sequence is 14 residues long. Looked up from germline, CDR1 is SGHRS and CDR2 is YFSETQ. V lost 4 bases, J lost 4 bases, and 5 bases stayed unmatched.

Only a few counts were recorded for this clonotype. This chain connects TRBV6-2 or TRBV6-3 to TRBJ2-7, with 7 nucleotides matching TRBD2. The germline V gene has CDR1 MNHEY and CDR2 SVGEGT. The CDR3 consists of 14 residues. With V trimmed by 10 bases and J by 0 bases, 9 bases remained unmatched. The CDR3 DNA is TGTGCCACCTGTCTGGGAGGGCTCTCCTACGAGCAGTACTTC. Its protein product is CATCLGGLSYEQYF.

The chain links TRBV13 to TRBJ2-3; weak D call: TRBD2 (6 bases). Trimming took 2 bases from V and 2 from J, leaving 8 bases between them. The CDR3 totals 14 residues. CDR1 is PRHDT, CDR2 FYEKMQ, per germline (reference sequence). The CDR3 coding sequence is TGTGCCAGCAGCTTAAGGACTACCACAGATACGCAGTATTTT. The encoded protein is CASSLRTTTDTQYF.

The chain carries TRBV7-8 and TRBJ1-6, with 8 nucleotides matching TRBD1. The V segment lost 0 bases and the J segment 10 bases; nucleotides outside the gene matches: 5. The CDR3 has 15 amino acids. The germline V gene has CDR1 SGHVS and CDR2 FQNEAQ. The CDR3 sequence is CASSLAATGESPLHF. The CDR3 DNA is TGTGCCAGCAGCTTAGCGGCGACAGGGGAATCACCCCTCCACTTT.

This chain joins TRBV7-9 and TRBJ2-7; no definite D call. Trimming pared 1 base from V and 7 bases from J, leaving 8 bases between. Germline-derived CDR1 and CDR2 are SEHNR and FQNEAQ (reference sequence). CDR3 length: 12 residues. This CDR3 reads CASSLENLEQYF. CDR3 DNA: TGTGCCAGCAGCTTAGAGAACCTGGAGCAGTACTTC. The full variable domain, its missing parts supplied by reference TRBV7-9 and TRBJ2-7, is DTGVSQNPRHKITKRGQNVTFRCDPISEHNRLYWYRQTLGQGPEFLTYFQNEAQLEKSRLLSDRFSAERPKGSFSTLEIQRTEQGDSAMYLCASSLENLEQYFGPGTRLTVT.

This clonotype occurred a few times. The rearrangement joins TRBV20-1 to TRBJ2-1; the match to TRBD2 covers 7 bases. Germline CDR1 reads DFQATT; CDR2 reads SNEGSKA (reference sequence). The junction had 9 bases not matched to a gene; V was cut back by 3 bases and J by 4 bases. The CDR3 has 15 residues. The chain's CDR3 is CSASSTLAAYNEQFF. The CDR3 nucleotides read TGCAGTGCTAGTAGTACGCTAGCGGCTTACAATGAGCAGTTCTTC.

The rearrangement links TRBV6-5 to TRBJ1-1, with D unresolved. The CDR3 runs to 15 residues. Per the germline V gene, CDR1 is MNHEY and CDR2 is SVGAGI. Trimming cost V 3 bases and J 0 bases, with 11 bases left between them. The CDR3 protein is CASSYGAVMNTEAFF. CDR3 DNA: TGTGCCAGCAGTTATGGCGCGGTCATGAACACTGAAGCTTTCTTT.